These 25 T cell receptor beta chains were sequenced from one sample in a study of T cell clonality in common variable immunodeficiency. The assay was immunoSEQ multiplex PCR, and TCRdb's table has in-frame clones only and misses some. The specimen has around 45,000 clones, none found just once. What was sequenced was peripheral blood mononuclear cells. These receptor sequences come from a person aged 18 to 75 in good health.

This clone has at least ten counts. From the germline J gene comes the end of the CDR3, since the read stops 3 residues before it. The same CDR3 arises from other DNA sequences in this sample as well. The V and J genes are TRBV18 and TRBJ1-3, with 11 positions matching TRBD1. Per the germline V gene, CDR1 is KGHSH and CDR2 is LQKENI. V shed 5 bases and J 0 bases; nucleotides not matched to a gene: 3. The length of the CDR3 is 16 residues. CDR3 sequence: CASSAGTGGSGNTIYF. The part of the CDR3 DNA that was read is TGTGCCAGCTCAGCCGGGACAGGGGGCTCTGGAAACACC.

This clone was picked up many times. The CDR3 is cut off 3 residues early in the read; its end comes from the germline J gene. This sequence joins TRBV7-8 and TRBJ1-4, with TRBD1 matching 9 bases. The CDR3 contains 15 residues. Germline V gene sequence: CDR1 SGHVS, CDR2 FQNEAQ. J lost 8 bases, V lost 3 bases, and 7 bases had no gene match. The part of the CDR3 DNA that was read is TGTGCCAGCAGCTTGTCCGGGACAGGGCGCGAAAAA. Its translation is CASSLSGTGREK. The entire CDR3 sequence reads CASSLSGTGREKLFF. Full variable domain (remainder filled in from reference TRBV7-8 and TRBJ1-4): GAGVSQSPRYKVAKRGQDVALRCDPISGHVSLFWYQQALGQGPEFLTYFQNEAQLDKSGLPSDRFFAERPEGSVSTLKIQRTQQEDSAVYLCASSLSGTGREKLFFGSGTQLSVL.

This clone has a count of ten or more. The sequence runs out 3 residues before the end of the CDR3; the remainder is reconstructed from the germline J gene. The V and J genes are TRBV30 and TRBJ1-5; tentatively, D is TRBD1 (6 bases). CDR1 GTSNPN and CDR2 SVGIG come from the germline V gene (reference sequence). V was pared by 3 bases and J by 5 bases, with 11 bases between. There are 13 residues in the CDR3. CDR3 in amino acids: CAWSGGGHQPQHF. Partial CDR3 DNA: TGTGCCTGGAGCGGGGGGGGCCATCAGCCC. Variable domain in full (rest from reference TRBV30 and TRBJ1-5): SQTIHQWPATLVQPVGSPLSLECTVEGTSNPNLYWYRQAAGRGLQLLFYSVGIGQISSEVPQNLSASRPQDRQFILSSKKLLLSDSGFYLCAWSGGGHQPQHFGDGTRLSIL.

This clone has a count of ten or more. The CDR3 extends 3 residues past the end of the read, so its final part is completed from the germline J gene. The chain couples TRBV30 to TRBJ1-1; D gene uncertain. V dropped 0 bases and J dropped 4 bases, with 6 bases sitting between them. The CDR3 extends over 12 amino acids. CDR1 GTSNPN and CDR2 SVGIG come from the germline V gene (reference sequence). Incomplete CDR3 DNA: TGTGCCTGGAGTGTACTTAGCACTGAA. Amino acids: CAWSVLSTE. The whole CDR3 region reads CAWSVLSTEAFF.

This clone was seen repeatedly, ten times or more. The observed sequence ends 3 residues before the CDR3 terminus, with the missing tail filled in from the germline J gene. V and J are TRBV20-1 and TRBJ1-3; D gene ambiguous. Germline loops: CDR1 DFQATT, CDR2 SNEGSKA (reference sequence). The CDR3 is made up of 11 amino acids. Trimming removed 5 bases from V and 2 bases from J, with 4 bases in between. The CDR3 loop is CSAHTGNTIYF. CDR3 DNA (partial): TGCAGTGCTCACACTGGAAACACC.

This clone has a count of ten or more. The sequenced CDR3 bases are TGCGCCAGCAGTCCCTTCGGTCTAGCGGGAGCTTTCGGGGAG. Its protein is CASSPFGLAGAFGE. The whole CDR3 reads CASSPFGLAGAFGELFF. This chain connects TRBV5-1 to TRBJ2-2, with 10 bases identical to TRBD2. With the read ending 3 residues before the CDR3 end, the germline J gene is used to fill in that end. CDR1 and CDR2 from the germline V gene are SGHRS and YFSETQ. The junction had 14 bases not matched to a gene; V was cut back by 5 bases and J by 7 bases. This CDR3 is 17 amino acids long.

This clone has at least ten counts. The sequenced fragment ends 3 residues before the CDR3 boundary, so the rest is inferred from the germline J gene. This rearrangement joins TRBV2 to TRBJ1-1; 9 bases map to TRBD1. Germline CDR1 is SNHLY and CDR2 is FYNNEI. This CDR3 comprises 15 residues. V trimming: 8 bases; J trimming: 0 bases; junction bases outside the gene matches: 7. The CDR3 bases that were read are TGTGCCAGCCGGGACAGGGACCACATGAACACTGAA. Translation: CASRDRDHMNTE. The whole CDR3 protein reads CASRDRDHMNTEAFF.

Of note for this clone: Sequencing ends 3 residues short of the CDR3 end; the germline J gene provides the rest. The V gene is TRBV27, the J gene TRBJ2-7, with 10 bases identical to TRBD2. Germline V lookup: CDR1 MNHEY, CDR2 SMNVEV (reference sequence). V was pared by 6 bases and J by 3 bases, with 2 bases of the junction left unmatched. This CDR3 has 13 residues. The CDR3 here is CASRGTSDYEQYF. The covered CDR3 bases are TGTGCCAGCAGAGGGACTAGCGACTACGAG.

This clone was recorded many times. The read gets to within 3 residues of the CDR3 end, and the germline J gene fills in the rest. The gene calls are TRBV7-9 and TRBJ1-3, with D possibly matching TRBD1 (6 bases). Trimming left V 2 bases short and J 0 bases short, with 8 bases between. The CDR3 is made up of 15 amino acids. Looked up from germline, CDR1 is SEHNR and CDR2 is FQNEAQ (reference sequence). The sequenced CDR3 bases are TGTGCCAGCAGCTTAACACAGGGCTCTGGAAACACC. It yields the protein CASSLTQGSGNT. The full-length CDR3 reads as CASSLTQGSGNTIYF.

The CDR3 spells CASSLDRTASYEQYF. The covered CDR3 bases are TGTGCCAGCAGCTTAGATCGGACAGCCTCCTACGAG. The chain combines TRBV11-2 with TRBJ2-7, with D perhaps matching TRBD1 (6 bases). The read ends 3 residues shy of where the CDR3 ends; the end is completed using the germline J gene. Germline V gene lookup returns CDR1 SGHAT and CDR2 FQNNGV. With 0 bases removed from V and 0 bases from J, the gap between germline ends came to 9 bases. This CDR3 has 15 residues.

This clone was detected ten times or more. The CDR3 goes on 3 residues after the read ends, and that part is filled in from the germline J gene. The chain recombines TRBV12-3 or TRBV12-4 with TRBJ2-1; D may be TRBD2 (6 bases). The V end was cut by 5 bases, the J end by 5 bases, with 13 bases between. This CDR3 spans 14 amino acids. The sequenced CDR3 bases are TGTGCCAGCAGTCCTAGCGAGGTAAACAATGAG. The encoded protein is CASSPSEVNNE. The whole CDR3 is CASSPSEVNNEQFF.

In this sample, this clone turned up many times. The read is 3 residues too short to cover the CDR3 end, so that end is filled in from the germline J gene. The chain joins TRBV20-1 to TRBJ1-2; tentative D call: TRBD1 (6 bases). The CDR3 has 20 residues. Germline CDR1 DFQATT, CDR2 SNEGSKA (reference sequence). The part of the CDR3 DNA that was read is TGCAGTGCTAGAGATTCGGGGGGCCGATCTAGCGGGGGGGTCACAGATACC. It encodes CSARDSGGRSSGGVTDT. The complete CDR3 reads CSARDSGGRSSGGVTDTYTF.

There are many counts of this clone. The CDR3 end lies 3 residues beyond the end of the read and is filled in from the germline J gene. The chain employs TRBV19 and TRBJ1-1; maybe TRBD1 (5 bases). This CDR3 has 12 residues. V was clipped by 7 bases and J by 7 bases, with 13 bases between them. Germline lookup yields CDR1 LNHDA and CDR2 SQIVND (reference sequence). The DNA read from the CDR3 is TGTGCCAGTATCCGGGGGATGAGTGAA. It translates to CASIRGMSE. The whole CDR3 reads CASIRGMSEAFF.

This clone was seen repeatedly, ten times or more. Coverage ceases 3 residues before the CDR3 finishes, and the germline J gene fills in the end. The gene calls are TRBV6-1 and TRBJ2-5; D possibly corresponds to TRBD1 (6 bases). The CDR3 consists of 15 residues. CDR1 MNHNS and CDR2 SASEGT come from the germline V gene. Trimming took off 1 base at V and 1 base at J, with 10 bases between the two ends. The sequenced part of the CDR3 DNA is TGTGCCAGCAGTGAAGACACAGGGAGCCAAGAGACC. Amino acid sequence: CASSEDTGSQET. The whole CDR3 is CASSEDTGSQETQYF.

Many counts were recorded for this clone. The read halts 3 residues ahead of the CDR3 end, with the missing end drawn from the germline J gene. J is TRBJ1-5 and V is TRBV20-1; D is ambiguous. Trimming pared 2 bases from V and 1 base from J, leaving 3 bases between. The CDR3 is 12 amino acids. Germline-derived CDR1 and CDR2 are DFQATT and SNEGSKA (reference sequence). The CDR3 sequence is CSARSSNQPQHF. The DNA read from the CDR3 is TGCAGTGCTAGATCGAGCAATCAGCCC.

In this sample, this clone turned up many times. The read ends 3 residues early relative to the CDR3; the germline J gene fills the gap. The gene calls are TRBV7-9 and TRBJ2-7; tentative D call: TRBD1 (6 bases). Looked up from germline, CDR1 is SEHNR and CDR2 is FQNEAQ (reference sequence). This CDR3 has 13 residues. The germline V and J ends were trimmed by 6 bases and 0 bases, with 9 bases remaining between them. Here the CDR3 reads CASSPDSSYEQYF. Partial CDR3 DNA: TGTGCCAGCAGTCCGGACAGCTCCTACGAG.

In its sample, this clone was seen a few times. The CDR3 end is not reached by the read, which stops 3 residues before it; the germline J gene fills it in. V usage is TRBV7-9 and J usage is TRBJ2-1; 7 bases line up with TRBD2. The germline V gene has CDR1 SEHNR and CDR2 FQNEAQ (reference sequence). The V gene end was trimmed by 2 bases and the J gene end by 8 bases; junction bases not matched to a gene: 3. The CDR3 loop spans 13 amino acids. CDR3 in amino acids: CASSLSLADEQFF. The sequenced CDR3 bases are TGTGCCAGCAGCTTAAGTCTAGCGGATGAG. The full variable domain, rest sourced from reference TRBV7-9 and TRBJ2-1, is DTGVSQNPRHKITKRGQNVTFRCDPISEHNRLYWYRQTLGQGPEFLTYFQNEAQLEKSRLLSDRFSAERPKGSFSTLEIQRTEQGDSAMYLCASSLSLADEQFFGPGTRLTVL.

This clone has at least ten counts. The read ends 3 residues early relative to the CDR3; the germline J gene fills the gap. This chain connects TRBV7-9 to TRBJ2-2, with D unclear. Trimming cost V 1 base and J 4 bases, with 10 bases left between them. CDR3 size: 15 residues. Germline CDR1 and CDR2: SEHNR and FQNEAQ (reference sequence). CDR3 loop: CASSLGTVFTGELFF. The covered CDR3 bases are TGTGCCAGCAGCTTAGGTACGGTTTTCACCGGGGAG.

This clone came up many times. The CDR3 sequence is CSARASSGGPPGSYNEQFF. The DNA read from the CDR3 is TGCAGTGCTAGAGCGTCTAGCGGGGGGCCCCCCGGCTCCTACAATGAG. This rearrangement joins TRBV20-1 to TRBJ2-1; TRBD2 aligns across 11 bases. The read halts 3 residues ahead of the CDR3 end, with the missing end drawn from the germline J gene. The CDR3 consists of 19 residues. The germline CDR1 and CDR2 sequences are DFQATT and SNEGSKA (reference sequence). V was pared by 1 base and J by 0 bases, with 11 bases of the junction left unmatched.

This clone occurred many times. The read terminates 3 residues ahead of where the CDR3 ends, so the germline J gene completes it. The J gene is TRBJ2-7, the V gene TRBV20-1, with TRBD1 matching 8 bases. Germline V gene data show CDR1 as DFQATT and CDR2 as SNEGSKA (reference sequence). J lost 2 bases, V lost 3 bases, and 3 bases had no gene match. CDR3 length equals 13 residues. The part of the CDR3 DNA that was read is TGCAGTGCTAGGAAGACAGGGGCCTACGAG. Its translation: CSARKTGAYE. The whole CDR3 protein is CSARKTGAYEQYF.

There are a few counts of this clone. The covered CDR3 bases are TGTGCCAGTAGTATGGAGGGGCAGGGGGCA. It encodes CASSMEGQGA. The full CDR3 protein reads CASSMEGQGAAFF. The rearrangement joins TRBV19 to TRBJ1-1; TRBD1 matches 8 bases. The read terminates 3 residues ahead of where the CDR3 ends, so the germline J gene completes it. Germline CDR1 LNHDA, CDR2 SQIVND (reference sequence). CDR3 length: 13 residues.

This clone came up many times. The read falls 3 residues short of the CDR3 end, and the missing part is taken from the germline J gene. The rearrangement joins TRBV6-4 to TRBJ2-3; 8 bases line up with TRBD2. This CDR3 comprises 14 residues. The germline CDR1 and CDR2 sequences are MRHNA and SNTAGT. J lost 5 bases, V lost 3 bases, and 4 bases had no gene match. CDR3 DNA, as far as it was read: TGTGCCAGCAGTGAAGTGGCGGGAGGAGATACG. Translation gives CASSEVAGGDT. The whole CDR3 protein is CASSEVAGGDTQYF.

This clone was counted only a few times. The CDR3 extends 3 residues past the end of the read, so its final part is completed from the germline J gene. The genes are TRBV5-5 and TRBJ2-2; 9 nucleotides match TRBD1. Germline loops: CDR1 SGHKS, CDR2 YYEKEE (reference sequence). The V segment lost 2 bases and the J segment 5 bases; nucleotides outside the gene matches: 4. The length of the CDR3 is 15 residues. The chain's CDR3 is CASSLQGAGTGELFF. The sequenced part of the CDR3 DNA is TGTGCCAGCAGCTTACAGGGGGCAGGGACCGGGGAG.

This clone was seen at least ten times. The missing CDR3 end, 3 residues past where the read stops, is filled in from the germline J gene. This chain links TRBV2 with TRBJ1-1; 8 bases agree with TRBD1. This CDR3 is built from 14 residues. Unmatched junction bases numbered 10, after V lost 6 bases and J lost 7 bases. CDR1 is SNHLY and CDR2 is FYNNEI in the germline V gene. CDR3 amino acids: CASRLRTGLFEAFF. The CDR3 bases that were read are TGTGCCAGCAGACTAAGGACAGGGCTCTTTGAA.

This clone turned up a few times. With the read ending 3 residues before the CDR3 end, the germline J gene is used to fill in that end. The V call is TRBV6-1, the J call TRBJ2-1, with TRBD2 matching 7 bases. Germline assignment: CDR1 MNHNS and CDR2 SASEGT. The CDR3 extends over 15 amino acids. V shed 3 bases and J 8 bases; nucleotides not matched to a gene: 10. CDR3: CASSDRSGAWHEQFF. CDR3 DNA, as far as it was read: TGTGCCAGCAGTGATAGGAGCGGGGCCTGGCATGAG.